Listed below are T cell receptor beta chains from one sample, sequenced in a study of shared clonotypes between healthy human individuals. Measured with immunoSEQ multiplex PCR; TCRdb has only the in-frame clones, and not every one. Here the sample spans about 1,500,000 clones, around 97% being singletons. The sample consisted of naive CD4+ T cells sorted from blood. The receptor set was obtained from a man in his thirties or forties in good health. The CDR3 runs from the conserved cysteine through the conserved F or W. The order of the fields is D gene, J gene, V gene, clone size, CDR3 protein, CDR3 DNA. The D gene is left open where the match is weak. Clone size, where shown, is once, few, many, or a class for clones that have expanded.

>.|TRBJ2-7|TRBV18|.
CASSPTWGTNYEQYF
TGTGCCAGCTCCCCGACGTGGGGCACTAACTACGAGCAGTACTTC
>TRBD1|TRBJ2-5|TRBV11-2|.
CASSPWGTVETQYF
TGTGCCAGCAGCCCCTGGGGGACAGTGGAGACCCAGTACTTC
>.|TRBJ1-5|TRBV5-4|.
CASSEDRHGQPQHF
TGTGCCAGCAGCGAAGACCGGCATGGGCAGCCCCAGCATTTT
>.|TRBJ2-5|TRBV11-3|.
CASSFDRETQYF
TGTGCCAGCAGCTTTGATCGGGAGACCCAGTACTTC
>.|TRBJ2-3|TRBV18|.
CASSPRTSNTDTQYF
TGTGCCAGCTCACCCCGGACTTCCAACACAGATACGCAGTATTTT
>TRBD2|TRBJ2-1|TRBV5-1|.
CASSHRLAGVRVLSNEQFF
TGCGCCAGCAGCCACCGACTAGCGGGAGTCCGTGTGTTGAGCAATGAGCAGTTCTTC
>TRBD1|TRBJ2-5|TRBV6-1|.
CASSLAPGGPETQYF
TGTGCCAGCAGTTTGGCCCCAGGGGGCCCAGAGACCCAGTACTTC
>.|TRBJ2-3|TRBV9|.
CASSVAPVSTDTQYF
TGTGCCAGCAGCGTAGCCCCTGTAAGCACAGATACGCAGTATTTT
>TRBD1|TRBJ2-3|TRBV7-9|.
CASSLIGTDTDTQYF
TGTGCCAGCAGCTTGATCGGGACAGACACAGATACGCAGTATTTT
>.|TRBJ2-1|TRBV5-4|.
CASSSPRDHYGNEQFF
TGTGCCAGCAGCTCTCCCCGGGACCATTATGGCAATGAGCAGTTCTTC
>.|TRBJ2-3|TRBV5-1|.
CASSLGVSTDTQYF
TGCGCCAGCAGCTTGGGTGTAAGCACAGATACGCAGTATTTT
>.|TRBJ2-7|TRBV11-2|.
CASRNLRDSPRNEQYF
TGTGCCAGCAGAAATCTCCGGGACTCTCCACGGAACGAGCAGTACTTC
>.|TRBJ2-7|TRBV7-2|.
CASSLPGPYEQYF
TGTGCCAGCAGCTTGCCCGGACCATACGAGCAGTACTTC
>TRBD2|TRBJ2-3|TRBV29-1|.
CSADTLAGVADTQYF
TGCAGCGCTGATACACTAGCGGGAGTTGCAGATACGCAGTATTTT
>.|TRBJ1-2|TRBV4-1|.
CASSQDPRDGYTF
TGCGCCAGCAGCCAAGATCCCAGGGATGGCTACACCTTC
>.|TRBJ2-7|TRBV7-9|.
CASSLVGLPYEQYF
TGTGCCAGCAGCTTAGTGGGTCTTCCCTACGAGCAGTACTTC
>.|TRBJ1-4|TRBV20-1|.
CSAHIGEKLFF
TGCAGTGCACATATAGGCGAAAAACTGTTTTTT
>TRBD2|TRBJ2-7|TRBV6-1|.
CASSFKRESYEQYF
TGTGCCAGCAGCTTCAAGCGGGAGTCCTACGAGCAGTACTTC
>TRBD2|TRBJ2-7|TRBV10-1|.
CASSEGLVNEQYF
TGCGCCAGCAGTGAAGGACTAGTAAACGAGCAGTACTTC
>.|TRBJ2-7|TRBV28|once
CASSISYEQYF
TGTGCCAGCAGTATTTCCTACGAGCAGTACTTC
>.|TRBJ1-1|TRBV28|.
CASSFLGFTEAFF
TGTGCCAGCAGTTTCCTAGGGTTCACTGAAGCTTTCTTT
>.|TRBJ2-3|TRBV10-2|.
CASSLSDTQYF
TGCGCCAGCAGTTTATCAGATACGCAGTATTTT
>.|TRBJ1-5|TRBV18|once
CASSPLGEQPQHF
TGTGCCAGCTCACCATTAGGCGAACAGCCCCAGCATTTT
>.|TRBJ2-1|TRBV11-2|.
CASSLVGVSYNEQFF
TGTGCCAGCAGCTTAGTTGGCGTCTCCTACAATGAGCAGTTCTTC
>TRBD2|TRBJ2-5|TRBV15|.
CATSREIAGGGSQYF
TGTGCCACCAGCAGAGAAATAGCGGGAGGGGGGTCCCAGTACTTC
>.|TRBJ1-5|TRBV6-5|.
CASRRTATSNQPQHF
TGTGCCAGCAGGAGAACAGCCACCAGCAATCAGCCCCAGCATTTT
>.|TRBJ2-1|TRBV19|once
CASSMPGPPKGNEQFF
TGTGCCAGTAGTATGCCAGGGCCTCCAAAGGGCAATGAGCAGTTCTTC
>.|TRBJ2-7|TRBV5-4|.
CASSLGSRAYEQYF
TGTGCCAGCAGCTTGGGGAGTAGGGCCTACGAGCAGTACTTC
>TRBD2|TRBJ2-7|TRBV5-1|.
CASAVSAGVGYEQYF
TGCGCCAGCGCCGTCTCCGCGGGAGTAGGTTACGAGCAGTACTTC
>.|TRBJ1-2|TRBV28|.
CASSLRRDYGYTF
TGTGCCAGCAGTCTTAGGCGAGACTATGGCTACACCTTC
>.|TRBJ2-1|TRBV29-1|.
CSGSREVSYNEQFF
TGCAGCGGGAGCAGGGAGGTTAGCTACAATGAGCAGTTCTTC
>.|TRBJ1-2|TRBV7-9|.
CASSGGRADYGYTF
TGTGCCAGCAGCGGGGGCAGGGCGGACTATGGCTACACCTTC
>.|TRBJ2-7|TRBV5-5|.
CASSLAGSIEQYF
TGTGCCAGCAGCTTGGCCGGGTCCATCGAGCAGTACTTC
>.|TRBJ2-7|TRBV28|.
CASSLQVWEQYF
TGTGCCAGCAGTTTACAGGTTTGGGAGCAGTACTTC
>.|TRBJ2-3|TRBV11-3|.
CASSLGGMRDTQYF
TGTGCCAGCAGCTTAGGGGGTATGAGAGATACGCAGTATTTT
>TRBD1|TRBJ2-1|TRBV29-1|.
CSAPMTGGYNEQFF
TGCAGCGCCCCGATGACAGGGGGCTACAATGAGCAGTTCTTC